A single sample is the source of the 5 T cell receptor beta chains below, sequenced in a study of CD8+ T cells in alopecia areata. RNA was isolated and reverse transcribed to cDNA, the sequencing template. Assay: immunoSEQ multiplex PCR; the TCRdb copy retains only in-frame clones and omits some. Of 100,000 to 150,000 clones listed, around 49% are singletons. The source material was CD8+ T cells sorted from blood, sampled at week 0. All receptors come from a human donor with alopecia areata.

This clone was observed a few times. The rearrangement links TRBV10-1 to TRBJ2-3; TRBD2 matches 8 bases. The germline CDR1 and CDR2 sequences are WNHNN and SYGVQD (reference sequence). Losses at the gene ends were 7 bases for V and 4 bases for J; bases not matched to a gene: 4. This CDR3 spans 13 amino acids. DNA of the CDR3: TGCGCCAGCAAAGAAGCGGGGGCAGATACGCAGTATTTT. This sequence encodes CASKEAGADTQYF.

V usage is TRBV6-5 and J usage is TRBJ2-1, with no clear D. The CDR3 totals 16 residues. V gave up 0 bases and J gave up 2 bases, with 11 bases separating them. The germline CDR1 and CDR2 sequences are MNHEY and SVGAGI. The CDR3 DNA follows: TGTGCCAGCAGTTACTCGATCGGCGAGGCCTACAATGAGCAGTTCTTC. Its translation: CASSYSIGEAYNEQFF.

CDR3 coding DNA: TGTGCCAGCAACCCCGTGACAGAATCCTACTCTGGGGCCAACGTCCTGACTTTC. The encoded protein is CASNPVTESYSGANVLTF. V is TRBV5-6 and J is TRBJ2-6; D is possibly TRBD1 (5 bases). V lost 6 bases, J lost 0 bases, and 19 bases lay in between. The CDR3 consists of 18 residues. Germline V lookup: CDR1 SGHDT, CDR2 YYEEEE.

V gene TRBV25-1 combines with J gene TRBJ2-7, with D hard to call. The CDR3 contains 11 residues. CDR1 and CDR2 from the germline V gene are MGHDK and SYGVNS. V was pared by 3 bases and J by 4 bases, with 4 bases between. The CDR3 is CASSDAYEQYF. In DNA, the CDR3 is TGTGCCAGCAGTGATGCGTACGAGCAGTACTTC.

The rearrangement joins TRBV29-1 to TRBJ2-7, with D possibly being TRBD2 (6 bases). V lost 2 bases, J lost 7 bases, and 12 bases lay in between. Germline assignment: CDR1 SQVTM and CDR2 ANQGSEA. The CDR3 has 12 amino acids. CDR3 nucleotides: TGCAGCGTTGAAACCGGGGGTATTGAGCAGTACTTC. Protein sequence: CSVETGGIEQYF.